Described below is a single T cell receptor beta chain sequence and its context. Antigen: not known. It was around 9 milliliters of peripheral blood that were drawn from each donor. This CDR3 spans 15 amino acids. V shed 0 bases, J shed 6 bases, and the junction held 0 bases outside the gene matches. Germline V CDR1 and CDR2: MNHEY, SVGAGI. Primers used in a second PCR of roughly 6 to 11 cycles were a sample-barcoded 5' primer and a J-beta primer mix. TCRdb re-called the 5' RACE reads with MiXCR, one entry per CDR3 protein. The sample has approximately 800,000 distinct CDR3 sequences, just over 55% seen once. This sample is drawn from a study of blood T cells in healthy people across ages. Overall study: Using template switching, researchers captured about one barcoded beta molecule for each two T cells. Points from the study as a whole: Getting older went along with TCR beta diversity per million T cells dropping roughly linearly.

The TCR originated in a man in his forties or fifties in good health. The V call is TRBV6-5, the J call TRBJ2-2, with 11 bases that match TRBD1. Sequenced sample: blood. The CDR3 here is CASSYSGQGAGELFF. In DNA, the CDR3 is TGTGCCAGCAGTTACTCGGGACAGGGGGCCGGGGAGCTGTTTTTT.